What follows are 8 T cell receptor beta chains derived from one specimen sequenced in a study of Ad26.COV2.S vaccination and SARS-CoV-2 variants. Stated treatment: roughly 18 received Ad26.COV2.S at low or high dose, single or two shots; a few received placebo; per-sample allocation not given. Sampling happened 63 days after the first vaccine or placebo injection. Here immunoSEQ multiplex PCR was the method, and the copy in TCRdb shows in-frame clones only, minus some. The profile shows about half a million clones, 89% of them singletons. The sequencing used peripheral blood, collected in a trial of Ad26.COV2.S vaccine versus placebo. These receptors were taken from a person aged 18-60 years who received the Ad26.COV2.S COVID-19 vaccine or a placebo.

The CDR3: CASSYSGAGSHEQYF. CDR3 in DNA: TGTGCCAGCAGTTACTCTGGGGCAGGGTCACACGAGCAGTACTTC. This chain connects TRBV6-6 to TRBJ2-7, with D possibly being TRBD1 (5 bases). Germline lookup yields CDR1 MNHNY and CDR2 SVGAGI (reference sequence). CDR3 length: 15 amino acids. Trimming left V 0 bases short and J 5 bases short, with 14 bases between.

The J gene is TRBJ1-4, the V gene TRBV7-9; D is unclear. Trimming cost V 5 bases and J 4 bases, with 11 bases left between them. The CDR3 runs 14 residues. Germline V gene data show CDR1 as SEHNR and CDR2 as FQNEAQ (reference sequence). CDR3 residues: CASSSRAFNEKLFF. CDR3 coding DNA: TGTGCCAGCAGCAGCCGGGCGTTTAATGAAAAACTGTTTTTT. Looking up the rest from reference TRBV7-9 and TRBJ1-4 gives the full variable domain: DTGVSQNPRHKITKRGQNVTFRCDPISEHNRLYWYRQTLGQGPEFLTYFQNEAQLEKSRLLSDRFSAERPKGSFSTLEIQRTEQGDSAMYLCASSSRAFNEKLFFGSGTQLSVL.

The chain joins TRBV14 to TRBJ2-3; D not certain. Germline CDR1 and CDR2: SGHDN and FVKESK. The CDR3 runs 15 residues. Trimming stripped 4 bases from V and 1 base from J, with 12 bases between. CDR3 bases: TGTGCCAGCAGCCGAGTAGGGCCGGGCACAGATACGCAGTATTTT. It yields the protein CASSRVGPGTDTQYF.

This clone occurred a few times. The chain couples TRBV11-2 to TRBJ2-1; tentatively, D is TRBD1 (6 bases). CDR1 is SGHAT and CDR2 is FQNNGV in the germline V gene. V lost 5 bases to trimming and J lost 4 bases, with 21 bases between them. The CDR3 is made up of 17 amino acids. The CDR3 DNA is TGTGCCAGCAGCCCCACTACGGGGACAAATTTGTACAATGAGCAGTTCTTC. Its translation: CASSPTTGTNLYNEQFF.

This chain links TRBV7-2 with TRBJ2-7; D possibly matches TRBD1 or TRBD2 (5 bases each). The CDR3 sequence is 16 residues long. In germline, CDR1 is SGHTA, CDR2 FQGNSA. Trimming took 6 bases from V and 2 from J, leaving 20 bases between them. This chain's CDR3 is CASSPRASGKTYEQYF. The CDR3, as DNA: TGTGCCAGCAGTCCCAGGGCAAGCGGAAAAACCTACGAGCAGTACTTC.

The V call is TRBV19, the J call TRBJ2-3; TRBD1 matches 9 bases. J gave up 4 bases and V 6 bases, and 8 bases lay outside the gene matches. The CDR3 runs 15 residues. The germline V gene has CDR1 LNHDA and CDR2 SQIVND (reference sequence). The CDR3 region has the DNA TGTGCCAGTAGCCGGGGACAGGGTGTGCCAGATACGCAGTATTTT. Translating gives CASSRGQGVPDTQYF. Filled out from reference TRBV19 and TRBJ2-3, the complete variable domain reads DGGITQSPKYLFRKEGQNVTLSCEQNLNHDAMYWYRQDPGQGLRLIYYSQIVNDFQKGDIAEGYSVSREKKESFPLTVTSAQKNPTAFYLCASSRGQGVPDTQYFGPGTRLTVL.

The chain carries TRBV27 and TRBJ2-7; TRBD1 matches at 8 bases. Germline V CDR1 and CDR2: MNHEY, SMNVEV (reference sequence). Germline trimming cut 3 bases from V and 6 bases from J; bases unmatched to any gene: 13. The length of the CDR3 is 16 residues. CDR3 residues: CASSLVGTGNVFEQYF. As DNA, the CDR3 is TGTGCCAGCAGTTTGGTCGGGACAGGAAATGTTTTCGAGCAGTACTTC.

This chain joins TRBV7-9 and TRBJ2-1; D possibly uses TRBD1 or TRBD2 (5 bases each). Trimming shortened V by 2 bases and J by 6 bases, and 14 bases separated the two germline ends. The germline V gene has CDR1 SEHNR and CDR2 FQNEAQ (reference sequence). The CDR3 has 15 amino acids. The DNA for the CDR3 is TGTGCCAGCAGCTTACGGGGCTCGAGAGGCAATGAGCAGTTCTTC. Translation gives CASSLRGSRGNEQFF.